These 2 T cell receptor beta chains came from one sample sequenced in a study of T cell changes during pregnancy in multiple sclerosis. This table comes from immunoSEQ multiplex PCR, and its TCRdb copy is limited to in-frame clones, with some not included. The data show around 52,000 clones, roughly 90% seen once. The sequencing here drew on CD4+ T cells from peripheral blood mononuclear cells, taken after pregnancy. The receptors stem from a female donor in good health, enrolled as a control in a pregnancy study.

This clone was seen just once. V usage is TRBV5-1 and J usage is TRBJ2-1; TRBD1 aligns across 10 bases. V shed 4 bases, J shed 5 bases, and the junction held 3 bases outside the gene matches. Germline-derived CDR1 and CDR2 are SGHRS and YFSETQ. This CDR3 is built from 14 residues. The CDR3 bases are TGCGCCAGCAGCCGGGACAGGGGACACAATGAGCAGTTCTTC. This translates into CASSRDRGHNEQFF.

This clone was seen a single time. The V and J genes are TRBV28 and TRBJ2-5; D perhaps matches TRBD2 (5 bases). V was shortened by 4 bases and J by 5 bases, with 17 bases between the two germline ends. Germline V gene sequence: CDR1 MDHEN, CDR2 SYDVKM. The CDR3 is 15 residues long. The CDR3 is CASSYGLNPGETQYF. The CDR3 region has the DNA TGTGCCAGCAGTTACGGACTTAATCCGGGGGAGACCCAGTACTTC. The full variable domain, completed using reference TRBV28 and TRBJ2-5, is DVKVTQSSRYLVKRTGEKVFLECVQDMDHENMFWYRQDPGLGLRLIYFSYDVKMKEKGDIPEGYSVSREKKERFSLILESASTNQTSMYLCASSYGLNPGETQYFGPGTRLLVL.